The T cell receptor beta chain under discussion was sequenced for a study of blood T cell repertoires in COVID-19. Study context: Sources were T cells, B-cell-depleted T cells, or PBMCs; the material itself was cDNA or gDNA.

There are 16 residues in the CDR3. Authors' processing steps: The assay estimated nucleated cells by amplifying reference gene primers. Profiled with immunoSEQ multiplex PCR; TCRdb holds only in-frame clones, not every one. That table furnishes V, J and clone size, whereas the DNA furnished D and trimming. In the table there are 95,000 to 130,000 clones, approximately 84% of which are singletons. The chain recombines TRBV21-1 with TRBJ2-5; no DNA check was done on the table's D call, TRBD1. TRBV21-1 is given as a pseudogene. The sequence was obtained from a man aged 65-85 years with active or convalescent COVID-19. The sample consisted of peripheral blood. Written as DNA, the CDR3 is TGTGCCAGCAGCACCCAGGGACAGGGGCATTTAGAGACCCAGTACTTC. Protein product: CASSTQGQGHLETQYF.